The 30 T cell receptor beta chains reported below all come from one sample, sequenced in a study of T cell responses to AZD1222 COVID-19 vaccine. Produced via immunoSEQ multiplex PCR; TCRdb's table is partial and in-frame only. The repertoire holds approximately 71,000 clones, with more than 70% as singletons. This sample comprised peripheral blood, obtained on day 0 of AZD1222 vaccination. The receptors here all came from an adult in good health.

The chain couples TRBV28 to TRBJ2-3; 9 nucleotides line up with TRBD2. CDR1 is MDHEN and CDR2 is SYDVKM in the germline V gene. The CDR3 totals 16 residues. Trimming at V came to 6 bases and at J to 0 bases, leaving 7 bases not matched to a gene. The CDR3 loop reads CASSDSGRGSTDTQYF. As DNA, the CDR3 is TGTGCCAGCAGCGATAGCGGGAGAGGTAGCACAGATACGCAGTATTTT.

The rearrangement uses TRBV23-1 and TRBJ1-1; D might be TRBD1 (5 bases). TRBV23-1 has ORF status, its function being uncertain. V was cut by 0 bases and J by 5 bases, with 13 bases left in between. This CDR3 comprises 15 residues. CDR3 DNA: TGCGCCAGCAGTCAATCCCCCAGGGTAAGGACTGAAGCTTTCTTT. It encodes CASSQSPRVRTEAFF.

The CDR3, as DNA: TGTGCCAGCAGCCAAGATCCCCGGACTAGCAGATACAATGAGCAGTTCTTC. As protein: CASSQDPRTSRYNEQFF. V usage is TRBV3-1 (or the pseudogene TRBV3-2) and J usage is TRBJ2-1; 8 bases line up with TRBD2. CDR1 and CDR2 (germline): LGHDT, YNNKEL (reference sequence). J gave up 4 bases and V 0 bases, and 8 bases lay outside the gene matches. This CDR3 has 17 amino acids.

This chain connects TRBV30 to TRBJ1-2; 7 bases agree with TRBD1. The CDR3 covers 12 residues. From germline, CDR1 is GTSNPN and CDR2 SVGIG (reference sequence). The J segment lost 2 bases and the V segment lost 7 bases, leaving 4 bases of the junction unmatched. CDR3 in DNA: TGTGCCTCCTCGACAGGGAACTATGGCTACACCTTC. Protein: CASSTGNYGYTF. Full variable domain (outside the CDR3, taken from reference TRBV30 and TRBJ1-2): SQTIHQWPATLVQPVGSPLSLECTVEGTSNPNLYWYRQAAGRGLQLLFYSVGIGQISSEVPQNLSASRPQDRQFILSSKKLLLSDSGFYLCASSTGNYGYTFGSGTRLTVV.

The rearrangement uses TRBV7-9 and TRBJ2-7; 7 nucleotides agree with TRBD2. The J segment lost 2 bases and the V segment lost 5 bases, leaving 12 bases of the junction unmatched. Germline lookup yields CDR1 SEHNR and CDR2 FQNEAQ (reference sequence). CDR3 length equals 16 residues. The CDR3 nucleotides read TGTGCCAGCAGCCTAAAAGCAGCGGGGTCAACCTACGAGCAGTACTTC. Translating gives CASSLKAAGSTYEQYF.

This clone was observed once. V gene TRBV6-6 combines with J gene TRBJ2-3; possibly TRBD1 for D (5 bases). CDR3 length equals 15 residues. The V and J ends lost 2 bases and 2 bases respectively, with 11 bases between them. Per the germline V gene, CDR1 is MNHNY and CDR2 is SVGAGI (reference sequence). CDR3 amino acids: CASSYVQGHTDTQYF. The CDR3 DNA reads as TGTGCCAGCAGTTACGTCCAGGGCCACACAGATACGCAGTATTTT.

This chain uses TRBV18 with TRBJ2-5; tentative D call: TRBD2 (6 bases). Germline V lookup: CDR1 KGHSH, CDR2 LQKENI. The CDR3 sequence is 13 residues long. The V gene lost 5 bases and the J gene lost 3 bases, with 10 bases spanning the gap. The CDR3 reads CASSAGLKETQYF. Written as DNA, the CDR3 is TGTGCCAGCTCAGCCGGACTAAAAGAGACCCAGTACTTC.

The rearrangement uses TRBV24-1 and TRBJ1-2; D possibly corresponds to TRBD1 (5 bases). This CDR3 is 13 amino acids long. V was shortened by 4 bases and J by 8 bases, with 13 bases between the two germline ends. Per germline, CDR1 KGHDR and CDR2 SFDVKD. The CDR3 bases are TGTGCCACCAGTGAGGGGCCAAACATAGGCTACACCTTC. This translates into CATSEGPNIGYTF.

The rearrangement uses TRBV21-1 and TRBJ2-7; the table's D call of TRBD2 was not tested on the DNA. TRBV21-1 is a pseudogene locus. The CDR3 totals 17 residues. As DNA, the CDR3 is TGTGCCAGCAGCAAAGGAGGACTAGCGGGAGAAGACTACGAGCAGTACTTC. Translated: CASSKGGLAGEDYEQYF.

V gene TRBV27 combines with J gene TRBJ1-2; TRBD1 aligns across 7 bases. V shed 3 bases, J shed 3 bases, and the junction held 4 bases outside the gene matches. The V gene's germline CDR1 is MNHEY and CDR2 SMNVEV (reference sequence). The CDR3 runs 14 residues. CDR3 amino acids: CASSFTGVHYGYTF. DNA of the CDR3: TGTGCCAGCAGTTTCACAGGGGTGCACTATGGCTACACCTTC.

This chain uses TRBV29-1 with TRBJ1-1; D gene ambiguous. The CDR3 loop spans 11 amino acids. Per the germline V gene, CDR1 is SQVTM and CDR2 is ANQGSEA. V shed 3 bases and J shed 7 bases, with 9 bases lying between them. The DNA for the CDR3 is TGCAGCGTTGATGTGCGGTTTGAAGCTTTCTTT. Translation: CSVDVRFEAFF.

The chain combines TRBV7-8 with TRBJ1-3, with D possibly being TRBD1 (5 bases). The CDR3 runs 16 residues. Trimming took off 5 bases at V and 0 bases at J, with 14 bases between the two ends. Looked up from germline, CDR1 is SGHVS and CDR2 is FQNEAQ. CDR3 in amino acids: CASSGSQAPSGNTIYF. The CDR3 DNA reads TGTGCCAGCAGCGGTTCACAGGCTCCCTCTGGAAACACCATATATTTT. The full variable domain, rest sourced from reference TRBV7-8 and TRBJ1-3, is GAGVSQSPRYKVAKRGQDVALRCDPISGHVSLFWYQQALGQGPEFLTYFQNEAQLDKSGLPSDRFFAERPEGSVSTLKIQRTQQEDSAVYLCASSGSQAPSGNTIYFGEGSWLTVV.

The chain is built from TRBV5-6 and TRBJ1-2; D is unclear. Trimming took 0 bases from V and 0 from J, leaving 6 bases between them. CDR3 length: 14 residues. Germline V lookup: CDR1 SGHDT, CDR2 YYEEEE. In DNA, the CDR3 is TGTGCCAGCAGCTTGGGGGGATCTAACTATGGCTACACCTTC. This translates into CASSLGGSNYGYTF. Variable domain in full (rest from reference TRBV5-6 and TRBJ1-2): DAGVTQSPTHLIKTRGQQVTLRCSPKSGHDTVSWYQQALGQGPQFIFQYYEEEERQRGNFPDRFSGHQFPNYSSELNVNALLLGDSALYLCASSLGGSNYGYTFGSGTRLTVV.

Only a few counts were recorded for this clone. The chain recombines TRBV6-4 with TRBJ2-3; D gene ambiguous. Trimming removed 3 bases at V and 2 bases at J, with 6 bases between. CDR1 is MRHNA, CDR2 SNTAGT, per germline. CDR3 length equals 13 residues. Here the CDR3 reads CASSEGSTDTQYF. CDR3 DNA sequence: TGTGCCAGCAGTGAAGGGTCCACAGATACGCAGTATTTT.

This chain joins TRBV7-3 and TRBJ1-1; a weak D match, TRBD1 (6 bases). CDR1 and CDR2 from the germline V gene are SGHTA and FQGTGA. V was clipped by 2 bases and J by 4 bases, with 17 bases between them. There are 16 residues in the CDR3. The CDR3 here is CASSLGIFGGATEAFF. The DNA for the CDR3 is TGTGCCAGCAGCTTAGGAATTTTTGGGGGGGCCACTGAAGCTTTCTTT.

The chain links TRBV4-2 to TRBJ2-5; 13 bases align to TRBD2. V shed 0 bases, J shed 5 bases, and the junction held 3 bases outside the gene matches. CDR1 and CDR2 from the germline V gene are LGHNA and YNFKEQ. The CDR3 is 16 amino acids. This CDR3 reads CASSQDRTSGSETQYF. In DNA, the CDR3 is TGTGCCAGCAGCCAAGATAGGACTAGCGGGAGTGAGACCCAGTACTTC.

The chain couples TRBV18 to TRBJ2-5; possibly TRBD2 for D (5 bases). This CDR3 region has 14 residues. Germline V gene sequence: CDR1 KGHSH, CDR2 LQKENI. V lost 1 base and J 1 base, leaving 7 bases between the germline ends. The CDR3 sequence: CASSPLSGQETQYF. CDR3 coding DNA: TGTGCCAGCTCACCACTCAGCGGCCAAGAGACCCAGTACTTC.

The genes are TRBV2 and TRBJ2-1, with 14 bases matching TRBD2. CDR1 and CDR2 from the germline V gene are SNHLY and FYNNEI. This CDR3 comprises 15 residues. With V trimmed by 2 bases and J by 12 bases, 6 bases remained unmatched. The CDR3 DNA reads TGTGCCAGCAGTGAACAAGGGACTAGCGGGAGTTTGCAGTTCTTC. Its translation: CASSEQGTSGSLQFF.

The DNA of the CDR3 is TGTGCCAGCAGTTTTGGAGGGAATGGCTACACCTTC. Its translation: CASSFGGNGYTF. The rearrangement links TRBV28 to TRBJ1-2; no definite D call. From germline, CDR1 is MDHEN and CDR2 SYDVKM. CDR3 length: 12 residues. V lost 3 bases, J lost 6 bases, and 8 bases lay in between.

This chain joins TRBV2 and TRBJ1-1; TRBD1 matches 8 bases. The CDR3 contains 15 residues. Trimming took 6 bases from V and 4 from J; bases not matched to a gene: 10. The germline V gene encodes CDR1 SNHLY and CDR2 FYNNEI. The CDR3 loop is CASRDQGARSTEAFF. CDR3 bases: TGTGCCAGCAGGGACCAGGGGGCGAGATCCACTGAAGCTTTCTTT.

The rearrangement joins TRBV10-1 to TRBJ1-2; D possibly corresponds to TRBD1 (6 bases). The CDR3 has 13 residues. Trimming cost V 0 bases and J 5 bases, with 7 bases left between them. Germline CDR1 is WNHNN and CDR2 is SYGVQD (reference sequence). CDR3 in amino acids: CASSESRGYGYTF. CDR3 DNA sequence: TGCGCCAGCAGTGAGTCAAGGGGGTATGGCTACACCTTC.

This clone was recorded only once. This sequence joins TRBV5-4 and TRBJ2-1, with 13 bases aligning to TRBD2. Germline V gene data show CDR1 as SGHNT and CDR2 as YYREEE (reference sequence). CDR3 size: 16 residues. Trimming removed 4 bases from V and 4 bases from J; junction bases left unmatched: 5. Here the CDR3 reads CASSPGLAGDYNEQFF. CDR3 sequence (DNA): TGTGCCAGCAGCCCCGGACTAGCGGGAGATTACAATGAGCAGTTCTTC.

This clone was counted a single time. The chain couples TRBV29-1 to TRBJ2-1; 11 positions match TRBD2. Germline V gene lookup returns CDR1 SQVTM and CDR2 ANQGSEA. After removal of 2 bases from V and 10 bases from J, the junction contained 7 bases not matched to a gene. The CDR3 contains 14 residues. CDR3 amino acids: CSVECTSGRWEQFF. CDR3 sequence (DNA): TGCAGCGTTGAATGTACTAGCGGGAGATGGGAGCAGTTCTTC.

CDR3 residues: CASSQDGTSSDTQYF. The CDR3, as DNA: TGCGCCAGCAGCCAAGACGGGACTAGCTCAGATACGCAGTATTTT. V and J are TRBV4-3 and TRBJ2-3; 9 bases are shared with TRBD2. Germline trimming cut 0 bases from V and 4 bases from J; bases unmatched to any gene: 2. The V gene's germline CDR1 is LGHNA and CDR2 YSLEER. The CDR3 extends over 15 amino acids.

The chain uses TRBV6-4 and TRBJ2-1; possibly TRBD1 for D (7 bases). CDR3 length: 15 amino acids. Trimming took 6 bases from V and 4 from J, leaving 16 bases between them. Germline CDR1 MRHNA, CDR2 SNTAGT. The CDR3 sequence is CASSAEEGAYNEQFF. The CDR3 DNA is TGTGCCAGCAGCGCTGAGGAGGGGGCTTACAATGAGCAGTTCTTC.

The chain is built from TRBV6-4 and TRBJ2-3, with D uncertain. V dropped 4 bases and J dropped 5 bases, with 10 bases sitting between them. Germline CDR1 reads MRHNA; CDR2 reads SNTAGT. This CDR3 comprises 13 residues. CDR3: CASSGELGDTQYF. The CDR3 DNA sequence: TGTGCCAGCAGTGGAGAACTCGGAGATACGCAGTATTTT.

The CDR3 sequence: CASSGPGQAMNTEAFF. The CDR3 DNA reads as TGTGCCAGTAGTGGTCCAGGACAGGCCATGAACACTGAAGCTTTCTTT. This chain connects TRBV19 to TRBJ1-1; 7 nucleotides align to TRBD1. This CDR3 spans 16 amino acids. Trimming took 5 bases from V and 0 from J; bases not matched to a gene: 9. Germline CDR1 is LNHDA and CDR2 is SQIVND (reference sequence).

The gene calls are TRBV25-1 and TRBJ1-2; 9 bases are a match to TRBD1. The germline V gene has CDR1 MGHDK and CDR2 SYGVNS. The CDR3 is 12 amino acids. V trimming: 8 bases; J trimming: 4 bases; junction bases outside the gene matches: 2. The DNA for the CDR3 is TGTGCCAGCCAGGACAGGGGCTATGGCTACACCTTC. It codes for CASQDRGYGYTF.

The CDR3 region has the DNA TGCGCCAGCAGCCACGGACAAGGCACAGATACGCAGTATTTT. Translating gives CASSHGQGTDTQYF. The chain joins TRBV4-1 to TRBJ2-3; possibly TRBD1 for D (5 bases). The CDR3 length is 14 residues. V was cut by 3 bases and J by 1 base, with 8 bases left in between. CDR1 and CDR2 from the germline V gene are MGHRA and YSYEKL.

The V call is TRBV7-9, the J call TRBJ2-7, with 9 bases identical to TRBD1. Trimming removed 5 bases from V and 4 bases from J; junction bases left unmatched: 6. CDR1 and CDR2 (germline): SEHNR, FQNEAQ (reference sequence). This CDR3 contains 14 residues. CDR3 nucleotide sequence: TGTGCCAGCAGCCCCGGGACAGGGCCATACGAGCAGTACTTC. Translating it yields CASSPGTGPYEQYF.